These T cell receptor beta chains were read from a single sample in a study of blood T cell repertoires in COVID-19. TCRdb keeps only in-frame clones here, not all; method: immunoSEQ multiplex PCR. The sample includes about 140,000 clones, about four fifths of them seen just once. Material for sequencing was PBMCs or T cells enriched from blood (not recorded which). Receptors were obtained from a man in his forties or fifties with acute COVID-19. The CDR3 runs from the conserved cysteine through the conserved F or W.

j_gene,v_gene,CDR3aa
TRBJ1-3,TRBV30,CAWRARDRAGNTIYF
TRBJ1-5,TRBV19,CASRHRGNQPQHF
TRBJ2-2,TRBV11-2,CASSVDWPTGELFF
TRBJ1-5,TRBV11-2,CASSPGTGVGQPQHF
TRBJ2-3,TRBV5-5,CASSLDGGTDTQYF
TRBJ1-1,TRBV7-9,CASSPLRGQLTEAFF
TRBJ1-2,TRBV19,CASSNRDSYLYGYTF
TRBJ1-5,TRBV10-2,CASNVDRYNQPQHF
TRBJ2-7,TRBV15,CATSSDRSYEQYF
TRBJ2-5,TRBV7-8,CASSLTRGGKQETQYF
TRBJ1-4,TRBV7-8,CASSEHRNEKLFF
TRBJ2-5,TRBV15,CATSLGVSEETQYF
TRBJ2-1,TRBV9,CASNPRTSGTYNEQFF
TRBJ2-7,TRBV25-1,CASSSRDNSYEQYF
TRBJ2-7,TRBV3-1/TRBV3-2,CASSQDVPGWWEQYF
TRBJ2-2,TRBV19,CASNSGGAGELFF
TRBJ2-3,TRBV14,CASSQVRAGGPFPDTQYF